This passage covers 10 T cell receptor beta chains from one sample sequenced in a study of T-cell memory formation after mild COVID-19. A single record per CDR3 protein comes from TCRdb applying MiXCR to the 5' RACE reads. The sample contains around 340,000 distinct CDR3 sequences, more than 15% of which appear only once. Sequencing was performed on PBMCs or a T cell subset sorted from them (not recorded which). These TCRs come from a young man who had mild COVID-19 (a few samples of this study predate the infection). Cell type and time point are not known.

With respect to this clonotype: This may come from a read error, since a much larger clone is one base off. The V and J genes are TRBV7-9 and TRBJ2-3; the D is unclear. This CDR3 spans 11 amino acids. Deletions cut 4 bases from V and 4 bases from J, with 3 bases between. The V gene's germline CDR1 is SEHNR and CDR2 FQNEAQ (reference sequence). The DNA for the CDR3 is TGTGCCAGCAGCTCCCCAGATACGCAGTATTTT. This translates into CASSSPDTQYF.

The gene calls are TRBV9 and TRBJ2-5; D could derive from TRBD1 or TRBD2 (5 bases each). The V gene lost 3 bases and the J gene lost 4 bases, with 13 bases spanning the gap. Germline CDR1 and CDR2: SGDLS and YYNGEE. The CDR3 has 14 amino acids. CDR3 in amino acids: CASSEGPLGETQYF. CDR3 coding DNA: TGTGCCAGCAGCGAGGGACCCTTGGGAGAGACCCAGTACTTC. The variable domain in full, with the rest retrieved from reference TRBV9 and TRBJ2-5, is DSGVTQTPKHLITATGQRVTLRCSPRSGDLSVYWYQQSLDQGLQFLIQYYNGEERAKGNILERFSAQQFPDLHSELNLSSLELGDSALYFCASSEGPLGETQYFGPGTRLLVL.

This clonotype was picked up many times. This rearrangement joins TRBV5-5 to TRBJ1-5; 11 bases match TRBD1. There are 15 residues in the CDR3. Trimming at V came to 5 bases and at J to 7 bases, leaving 8 bases not matched to a gene. CDR1 SGHKS and CDR2 YYEKEE come from the germline V gene (reference sequence). The CDR3 here is CASRSDRGPGQPQHF. In DNA, the CDR3 is TGTGCCAGCAGGTCGGACAGGGGGCCGGGGCAGCCCCAGCATTTT.

This clonotype occurred many times. The chain uses TRBV27 and TRBJ2-3; 9 bases align to TRBD1. With V trimmed by 7 bases and J by 6 bases, 8 bases remained unmatched. CDR3 length: 14 residues. In germline, CDR1 is MNHEY, CDR2 SMNVEV (reference sequence). The CDR3 is CASTRGQGGDTQYF. In DNA, the CDR3 is TGTGCCAGCACTAGGGGACAGGGCGGGGATACGCAGTATTTT.

The table lists this clonotype with a few counts. The chain combines TRBV11-2 with TRBJ2-6; D remains unclear. Germline V lookup: CDR1 SGHAT, CDR2 FQNNGV. This CDR3 has 17 residues. V shed 5 bases and J shed 1 base, with 15 bases lying between them. The CDR3 DNA reads as TGTGCCAGCAGCGCTCGGACGGTGCTTTCTGGGGCCAACGTCCTGACTTTC. This sequence encodes CASSARTVLSGANVLTF.

This clonotype was counted at least ten times. This chain links TRBV7-7 with TRBJ2-1; D is possibly TRBD2 (7 bases). Germline V gives CDR1 SSHAT, CDR2 FNYEAQ (reference sequence). The CDR3 sequence is 15 residues long. V shed 1 base and J shed 8 bases, with 15 bases lying between them. The chain's CDR3 is CASSLGRGQSYEQFF. CDR3 nucleotides: TGTGCCAGCAGCTTAGGGCGGGGGCAGAGTTATGAGCAGTTCTTC.

V usage is TRBV6-2 or TRBV6-3 and J usage is TRBJ1-5; possible D gene TRBD1, 5 bases. Germline CDR1 and CDR2: MNHEY and SVGEGT. V gave up 7 bases and J gave up 10 bases, with 17 bases separating them. The CDR3 covers 13 residues. The CDR3 protein is CASTFGPGSPQHF. In DNA, the CDR3 is TGTGCCAGCACCTTCGGTCCAGGGTCCCCCCAGCATTTT.

At least ten counts were recorded for this clonotype. The J gene is TRBJ2-1, the V gene TRBV10-2, with TRBD1 identical over 7 bases. Germline CDR1 reads WSHSY; CDR2 reads SAAADI. The CDR3 is 12 residues long. The junction had 5 bases not matched to a gene; V was cut back by 6 bases and J by 9 bases. This CDR3 reads CASSDRDGEQFF. In DNA, the CDR3 is TGCGCCAGCAGCGACAGGGACGGTGAGCAGTTCTTC.

The sample holds one count of this clonotype. The V and J genes are TRBV6-2 or TRBV6-3 and TRBJ2-3; 11 nucleotides align to TRBD2. Trimming removed 2 bases from V and 4 bases from J; junction bases left unmatched: 5. This CDR3 region has 16 residues. Germline V gives CDR1 MNHEY, CDR2 SVGEGT. This chain's CDR3 is CASSYMSSGGSDTQYF. In DNA form, the CDR3 reads TGTGCCAGCAGTTACATGTCTAGCGGGGGGTCAGATACGCAGTATTTT.

The rearrangement links TRBV4-3 to TRBJ1-1; perhaps TRBD1 as D (5 bases). Between the trimmed V and J ends, which lost 1 base and 5 bases, there was a span of 14 bases. The CDR3 runs to 15 residues. Germline V gene data show CDR1 as LGHNA and CDR2 as YSLEER. CDR3 sequence reads: CASSQVGTGVTEAFF. CDR3 coding DNA: TGCGCCAGCAGCCAAGTCGGGACTGGAGTAACTGAAGCTTTCTTT.